The 26 T cell receptor beta chains presented below share a single source sample, sequenced in a study of blood T cells in healthy people across ages. A second PCR, run for about 6 to 11 cycles, used a sample-barcoded 5' primer plus a J-beta primer mix. TCRdb redid the calling of the 5' RACE reads with MiXCR, one entry per CDR3 protein. The data show fewer than 1,000,000 distinct CDR3 sequences, approximately 48% seen once. Source material: blood. The receptors shown here come from a man aged 55 to 70 in good health.

This rearrangement joins TRBV7-2 to TRBJ2-7, with unresolved D. This CDR3 spans 14 amino acids. Trimming removed 4 bases at V and 7 bases at J, with 17 bases between. Per germline, CDR1 SGHTA and CDR2 FQGNSA. This CDR3 reads CASSSKIGRNEQYF. CDR3 bases: TGTGCCAGCAGCTCCAAAATAGGACGTAATGAGCAGTACTTC.

This clonotype was seen at least ten times. This chain links TRBV6-6 with TRBJ2-7, with 10 bases aligning to TRBD2. Germline V CDR1 and CDR2: MNHNY, SVGAGI (reference sequence). V was pared by 0 bases and J by 0 bases, with 11 bases of the junction left unmatched. This CDR3 has 19 residues. CDR3 region: CASSYSSGGALSSSYEQYF. In DNA, the CDR3 is TGTGCCAGCAGTTACTCGAGCGGGGGGGCCCTTTCTAGCTCCTACGAGCAGTACTTC.

There are a few counts of this clonotype. This chain uses TRBV6-2 or TRBV6-3 with TRBJ2-5; 9 bases match TRBD1. Germline-derived CDR1 and CDR2 are MNHEY and SVGEGT. The V segment lost 1 base and the J segment 6 bases; nucleotides outside the gene matches: 3. The CDR3 sequence is 14 residues long. CDR3 DNA sequence: TGTGCCAGCAGTTACTTAGGACAGGGGAAGACCCAGTACTTC. Its protein product is CASSYLGQGKTQYF.

The chain employs TRBV18 and TRBJ1-2; the match to TRBD1 covers 9 bases. V shed 0 bases, J shed 4 bases, and the junction held 9 bases outside the gene matches. Germline V CDR1 and CDR2: KGHSH, LQKENI. There are 17 residues in the CDR3. Here the CDR3 reads CASSPPLTTGGSYGYTF. The CDR3, as DNA: TGTGCCAGCTCACCACCCCTTACGACAGGGGGAAGCTATGGCTACACCTTC.

On this clonotype: A much bigger clone sits one base away, suggesting this may be a read error. The chain recombines TRBV20-1 with TRBJ2-1; 7 bases are shared with TRBD2. Germline V CDR1 and CDR2: DFQATT, SNEGSKA (reference sequence). The CDR3 spans 13 residues. The V segment lost 6 bases and the J segment 10 bases; nucleotides outside the gene matches: 12. CDR3 in amino acids: CSALWGREYEQFF. The CDR3 nucleotides are TGCAGTGCCCTTTGGGGGAGGGAGTACGAGCAGTTCTTC.

This clonotype was seen repeatedly, ten times or more. This chain links TRBV20-1 with TRBJ1-4; 7 nucleotides align to TRBD1. V trimming: 3 bases; J trimming: 8 bases; junction bases outside the gene matches: 9. The CDR3 spans 14 residues. CDR1 and CDR2 (germline): DFQATT, SNEGSKA (reference sequence). CDR3 amino acids: CSASRTGSNEKLFF. The CDR3 DNA reads TGCAGTGCTAGCCGGACAGGCTCCAACGAAAAACTGTTTTTT.

This clonotype was observed many times. This chain uses TRBV13 with TRBJ2-4; 7 positions agree with TRBD1. The CDR3 is 17 residues long. V was pared by 0 bases and J by 0 bases, with 5 bases of the junction left unmatched. Germline CDR1 PRHDT, CDR2 FYEKMQ (reference sequence). CDR3: CASSLGRGGAAKNIQYF. The DNA of the CDR3 is TGTGCCAGCAGCTTAGGCCGAGGGGGCGCAGCCAAAAACATTCAGTACTTC.

The chain is built from TRBV4-1 and TRBJ2-7; perhaps TRBD1 as D (6 bases). Germline CDR1 and CDR2: MGHRA and YSYEKL. Trimming stripped 0 bases from V and 0 bases from J, with 9 bases between. This CDR3 has 15 amino acids. The chain's CDR3 is CASSQDGTSSYEQYF. For the CDR3, the DNA is TGCGCCAGCAGCCAAGATGGGACAAGCTCCTACGAGCAGTACTTC.

J is TRBJ2-5 and V is TRBV15; D not resolved. The CDR3 runs 15 residues. Deletions cut 3 bases from V and 1 base from J, with 12 bases between. Germline lookup yields CDR1 LNHNV and CDR2 YYDKDF (reference sequence). The CDR3 coding sequence is TGTGCCACCAGCAGCTCTTACGGCGGCCAAGAGACCCAGTACTTC. Amino acid sequence: CATSSSYGGQETQYF.

The J gene is TRBJ2-1, the V gene TRBV3-1; 7 bases match TRBD1. Unmatched junction bases numbered 8, after V lost 6 bases and J lost 3 bases. The CDR3 contains 15 residues. CDR1 and CDR2 from the germline V gene are LGHDT and YNNKEL (reference sequence). CDR3 region: CASRSRGFLYNEQFF. CDR3 nucleotide sequence: TGTGCCAGCAGGAGCAGGGGGTTCCTCTACAATGAGCAGTTCTTC.

This sequence joins TRBV6-5 and TRBJ2-2; D gene unclear. The CDR3 length is 13 residues. Germline V gene data show CDR1 as MNHEY and CDR2 as SVGAGI. The V end was cut by 7 bases, the J end by 3 bases, with 9 bases between. The CDR3 sequence: CASTALDTGELFF. CDR3 in DNA: TGTGCCAGCACCGCACTGGACACCGGGGAGCTGTTTTTT.

The J gene is TRBJ2-5, the V gene TRBV20-1; 7 nucleotides line up with TRBD2. TRBJ2-7 explains the end of the DNA better; the J call may be wrong. The CDR3 has 12 residues. The V gene's germline CDR1 is DFQATT and CDR2 SNEGSKA (reference sequence). The CDR3 nucleotides read TGCAGTGCTCCCAGCGGGAACTACGAGCAGTACTTC. Translated, it gives CSAPSGNYEQYF.

The chain links TRBV20-1 to TRBJ2-5; weak D call: TRBD2 (6 bases). V lost 6 bases and J lost 11, with 34 bases in between. CDR1 and CDR2 (germline): DFQATT, SNEGSKA (reference sequence). The CDR3 is made up of 17 amino acids. CDR3 nucleotide sequence: TGCAGTGCCGCGGGATTAGGCTCTTCCTCTCTATACAATGAGCAGTACTTC. Residues: CSAAGLGSSSLYNEQYF.

The rearrangement joins TRBV15 to TRBJ2-7; tentatively, D is TRBD1 (7 bases). The CDR3 runs 15 residues. Per germline, CDR1 LNHNV and CDR2 YYDKDF (reference sequence). V lost 3 bases to trimming and J lost 5 bases, with 17 bases between them. The CDR3 DNA reads TGTGCCACCAGCAGGGGCAGGGGGGAATCCCACGAGCAGTACTTC. This translates into CATSRGRGESHEQYF.

The gene calls are TRBV6-1 and TRBJ1-2; the D gene is possibly TRBD1 (6 bases). This CDR3 is 13 amino acids long. Deletions cut 3 bases from V and 8 bases from J, with 13 bases between. Germline V gives CDR1 MNHNS, CDR2 SASEGT. CDR3 sequence (DNA): TGTGCCAGCAGTGATTTTGGGGGGCGCGGCTACACCTTC. Protein: CASSDFGGRGYTF.

J is TRBJ2-1 and V is TRBV3-1; possibly TRBD1 for D (6 bases). The V gene lost 1 base and the J gene lost 11 bases, with 15 bases spanning the gap. Germline V gene data show CDR1 as LGHDT and CDR2 as YNNKEL (reference sequence). The CDR3 loop spans 14 amino acids. The CDR3 DNA sequence: TGTGCCAGCAGCCAAGGCTCTGACAGGCGAAAGCAGTTCTTC. Translating gives CASSQGSDRRKQFF.

This clonotype was counted a few times. V is TRBV21-1 and J is TRBJ1-6. TRBV21-1 is a recognized pseudogene. The length of the CDR3 is 12 residues. CDR3 protein: CASLQTLSPLHF. The CDR3 DNA sequence: TGTGCCAGCCTACAGACACTTTCACCCCTCCACTTT.

The rearrangement joins TRBV6-6 to TRBJ2-5; 9 nucleotides line up with TRBD1. The end of the DNA aligns better with TRBJ2-7, so the J call may be wrong. The CDR3 covers 17 residues. From germline, CDR1 is MNHNY and CDR2 SVGAGI (reference sequence). The CDR3 reads CASSPQPGTGNFYEQYF. In DNA form, the CDR3 reads TGTGCCAGCAGCCCACAACCCGGGACAGGGAACTTCTACGAGCAGTACTTC.

The rearrangement links TRBV20-1 to TRBJ2-7; tentative D call: TRBD1 (6 bases). Germline V gene lookup returns CDR1 DFQATT and CDR2 SNEGSKA (reference sequence). CDR3 length: 13 amino acids. The V and J ends lost 4 bases and 2 bases respectively, with 12 bases between them. The CDR3 bases are TGCAGTGCTACGGACAGTTTTACCTACGAGCAGTACTTC. Encoded protein: CSATDSFTYEQYF.

The genes are TRBV11-3 and TRBJ2-1, with 7 bases fitting TRBD1. V was clipped by 2 bases and J by 3 bases; unmatched bases: 4. CDR1 is SGHNT and CDR2 is YENEEA in the germline V gene. The CDR3 covers 15 residues. As DNA, the CDR3 is TGTGCCAGCAGCTTAAGCACAGGGGACTACAATGAGCAGTTCTTC. It encodes CASSLSTGDYNEQFF.

This chain uses TRBV27 with TRBJ1-2, with D maybe TRBD1 (5 bases). Looked up from germline, CDR1 is MNHEY and CDR2 is SMNVEV (reference sequence). Between the trimmed V and J ends, which lost 5 bases and 5 bases, there was a span of 15 bases. The CDR3 length is 14 residues. This CDR3 reads CASSVRVDLYGYTF. The DNA of the CDR3 is TGTGCCAGCAGTGTCAGGGTGGACCTTTATGGCTACACCTTC.

The rearrangement links TRBV11-2 to TRBJ1-1; possible D gene TRBD1, 5 bases. Trimming took 1 base from V and 10 from J, leaving 13 bases between them. The CDR3 is made up of 13 amino acids. The V gene's germline CDR1 is SGHAT and CDR2 FQNNGV. CDR3 nucleotide sequence: TGTGCCAGCAGCTTAGGGGGGTCCATTGGAGCTTTCTTT. This codes for CASSLGGSIGAFF.

This sequence joins TRBV3-1 and TRBJ2-3; 7 bases agree with TRBD2. Germline V gene lookup returns CDR1 LGHDT and CDR2 YNNKEL (reference sequence). With 4 bases clipped from V and 4 bases from J, the junction kept 17 bases outside the gene matches. The CDR3 runs to 18 residues. In DNA, the CDR3 is TGTGCCAGCAGCCGGATTCGTCGCGGGAGAGGTATAGCAGATACGCAGTATTTT. This encodes CASSRIRRGRGIADTQYF.

The V and J genes are TRBV6-1 and TRBJ2-5, with TRBD1 matching over 12 bases. Gene TRBJ2-7 matches the end of the DNA better, so the J call may be wrong. The CDR3 is made up of 14 amino acids. CDR1 MNHNS and CDR2 SASEGT come from the germline V gene. The CDR3 protein is CASKQGQGAGEQYF. The CDR3 DNA reads as TGTGCCAGCAAACAGGGACAGGGGGCAGGCGAGCAGTACTTC.

This clonotype came up a few times. V usage is TRBV24-1 and J usage is TRBJ2-3; TRBD2 is a possible D gene (5 bases). The CDR3 runs 16 residues. V lost 3 bases to trimming and J lost 2 bases, with 14 bases between them. Germline CDR1 and CDR2: KGHDR and SFDVKD. CDR3 protein: CATSDDGAVFTDTQYF. The CDR3 DNA reads TGTGCCACCAGTGATGACGGAGCGGTCTTCACAGATACGCAGTATTTT.

This chain connects TRBV7-2 to TRBJ1-2; no definite D call. This CDR3 is 13 amino acids long. Germline CDR1 and CDR2: SGHTA and FQGNSA. Trimming took 5 bases from V and 8 from J, leaving 15 bases between them. The CDR3 region is CASSGYSGGGYTF. The DNA for the CDR3 is TGTGCCAGCAGCGGATACAGTGGCGGCGGCTACACCTTC.